These 29 T cell receptor beta chains were sequenced from one sample in a study of long-term antiretroviral therapy in people with HIV (dated by TCRdb to 2021 to 2024). The immunoSEQ hsTCRB v3.0 assay was used at survey level resolution to sequence the TRB variable region. In TCRdb, the immuneACCESS table is reduced to in-frame sequences with V and J assigned. These tables do not hold every clone; where another copy was compared, an unresolved V gene accounts for under half, and the others remain unexplained. The sample records approximately 13,000 clones, more than 65% of which are singletons. Roughly 25% of the sample lies in the top ten. The sample here was unsorted PBMCs, taken 3.1 years after starting antiretroviral therapy. The receptors stem from a middle-aged man with HIV.

This chain links TRBV30 with TRBJ1-1; a possible D gene is TRBD1 (5 bases). Germline values: CDR1 GTSNPN, CDR2 SVGIG (reference sequence). The CDR3 loop spans 13 amino acids. Between the trimmed V and J ends, which lost 5 bases and 4 bases, there was a span of 14 bases. The CDR3 spells CAWDSGASTEAFF. The CDR3 DNA sequence: TGTGCCTGGGACTCTGGGGCAAGCACTGAAGCTTTCTTT.

Remarks on this clone: The junction does not match germline at one end; this may be a read error. The V and J genes are TRBV7-9 and TRBJ2-5, with no clear D. The germline V gene has CDR1 SEHNR and CDR2 FQNEAQ (reference sequence). This CDR3 spans 14 amino acids. The CDR3 sequence is CASSVAVLQETQYF. The CDR3 DNA follows: TGTGCCAGCAGCGTAGCAGTGCTCCAAGAGACCCAGTACTTC.

V gene TRBV9 combines with J gene TRBJ2-2; D ambiguous. Germline CDR1 reads SGDLS; CDR2 reads YYNGEE. The CDR3 totals 12 residues. V lost 3 bases and J lost 6, with 6 bases in between. CDR3 nucleotide sequence: TGTGCCAGCAGCGATCCAGCCGGGGAGCTGTTTTTT. Amino acids: CASSDPAGELFF.

DNA of the CDR3: TGTGCCAGCAGCCAAGATTCAGGGAGTGGAAACACCATATATTTT. It codes for CASSQDSGSGNTIYF. This chain connects TRBV4-2 to TRBJ1-3, with D possibly matching TRBD1 (5 bases). CDR1 and CDR2 (germline): LGHNA, YNFKEQ. CDR3 length: 15 amino acids. The V end lost 0 bases, the J end lost 3 bases, and 9 bases lay between the germline ends.

The genes are TRBV4-1 and TRBJ1-4; a weak D match, TRBD1 (5 bases). This CDR3 is built from 15 residues. The V gene's germline CDR1 is MGHRA and CDR2 YSYEKL. V dropped 0 bases and J dropped 8 bases, with 13 bases sitting between them. This chain's CDR3 is CASSQDQGSLEKLFF. The DNA of the CDR3 is TGCGCCAGCAGCCAAGATCAGGGCAGTTTGGAAAAACTGTTTTTT.

This chain uses TRBV9 with TRBJ2-3, with 8 bases matching TRBD1. CDR1 and CDR2 (germline): SGDLS, YYNGEE. The CDR3 loop spans 16 amino acids. V dropped 4 bases and J dropped 1; count of bases not matched to a gene: 8. The CDR3 DNA is TGTGCCAGCAGCTCAGAGAGGGGACAGGGCACAGATACGCAGTATTTT. Amino acid sequence: CASSSERGQGTDTQYF.

The chain recombines TRBV2 with TRBJ1-2; unclear D gene. The V gene's germline CDR1 is SNHLY and CDR2 FYNNEI. The CDR3 is 13 amino acids. Trimming removed 8 bases at V and 3 bases at J, with 13 bases between. The DNA of the CDR3 is TGTGCCAGCCGAGTAGGTACTGACTATGGCTACACCTTC. Translation gives CASRVGTDYGYTF.

The chain links TRBV5-6 to TRBJ2-7; no clear D gene. Germline V gives CDR1 SGHDT, CDR2 YYEEEE. The ends were cut back, 3 bases at V and 4 bases at J, with 11 bases in the middle. The CDR3 is 13 residues long. The CDR3 bases are TGTGCCAGCAGCTCCGACACTGAATACGAGCAGTACTTC. It codes for CASSSDTEYEQYF.

This chain uses TRBV18 with TRBJ2-3; D call uncertain. CDR3 length: 13 amino acids. V lost 3 bases and J 5 bases, leaving 9 bases between the germline ends. CDR1 KGHSH and CDR2 LQKENI come from the germline V gene. Written as DNA, the CDR3 is TGTGCCAGCTCACCTGACGCCGTAGATACGCAGTATTTT. Translating it yields CASSPDAVDTQYF.

The chain employs TRBV18 and TRBJ2-2; maybe TRBD1 (6 bases). This CDR3 contains 16 residues. Trimming left V 4 bases short and J 1 base short, with 13 bases between. The V gene's germline CDR1 is KGHSH and CDR2 LQKENI. The CDR3 reads CASSHRDGLNTGELFF. The DNA of the CDR3 is TGTGCCAGCTCACACAGGGACGGGCTGAACACCGGGGAGCTGTTTTTT.

The chain joins TRBV20-1 to TRBJ1-2; D is undetermined. The CDR3 runs 11 residues. Germline CDR1 is DFQATT and CDR2 is SNEGSKA (reference sequence). V gave up 2 bases and J gave up 5 bases, with 6 bases separating them. The CDR3 region is CSARSQYGYTF. The CDR3 DNA follows: TGCAGTGCTAGATCTCAATATGGCTACACCTTC.

The V and J genes are TRBV7-7 and TRBJ1-3; tentatively, D is TRBD1 (5 bases). The CDR3 extends over 15 amino acids. Germline V lookup: CDR1 SSHAT, CDR2 FNYEAQ (reference sequence). V was shortened by 1 base and J by 3 bases, with 10 bases between the two germline ends. CDR3 residues: CASSLGPGSGNTIYF. The CDR3, as DNA: TGTGCCAGCAGCTTAGGTCCAGGGAGTGGAAACACCATATATTTT.

The chain links TRBV29-1 to TRBJ1-2, with 8 bases lining up with TRBD1. The ends lost 7 bases at V and 5 bases at J; junction bases unmatched: 6. CDR1 and CDR2 from the germline V gene are SQVTM and ANQGSEA. CDR3 length: 12 residues. CDR3 protein: CSAQGARYGYTF. The CDR3 bases are TGCAGCGCCCAGGGGGCGAGATATGGCTACACCTTC.

The V and J genes are TRBV6-5 and TRBJ1-6, with D perhaps TRBD1 (5 bases). The CDR3 runs to 14 residues. With 6 bases removed from V and 10 bases from J, the gap between germline ends came to 16 bases. CDR1 is MNHEY and CDR2 is SVGAGI in the germline V gene. In DNA form, the CDR3 reads TGTGCCAGCAGGCCCAGGGTAGGGAGCTCACCCCTCCACTTT. Its translation is CASRPRVGSSPLHF.

This clone was seen once. The J gene is TRBJ1-1, the V gene TRBV19, with a weak D call TRBD1 (6 bases). Germline lookup yields CDR1 LNHDA and CDR2 SQIVND (reference sequence). The V and J ends lost 5 bases and 8 bases respectively, with 15 bases between them. CDR3 length equals 13 residues. The CDR3 sequence: CASSASSGAEAFF. CDR3 DNA sequence: TGTGCCAGTAGTGCCTCTTCAGGGGCAGAAGCTTTCTTT.

This clone came up once. This chain links TRBV19 with TRBJ2-6; D not resolved. V dropped 6 bases and J dropped 4 bases, with 13 bases sitting between them. The CDR3 spans 15 residues. Germline loops: CDR1 LNHDA, CDR2 SQIVND (reference sequence). This CDR3 reads CASSAFTAGANVLTF. CDR3 sequence (DNA): TGTGCCAGTAGCGCATTCACAGCCGGGGCCAACGTCCTGACTTTC.

V usage is TRBV6-1 and J usage is TRBJ1-2; unclear D gene. The CDR3 sequence is 12 residues long. Germline V lookup: CDR1 MNHNS, CDR2 SASEGT. The CDR3 region is CATEGRDYGYTF. CDR3 DNA sequence: TGTGCTACTGAAGGACGGGACTATGGCTACACCTTC.

The J gene is TRBJ2-1, the V gene TRBV7-2; no definite D call. The CDR3 runs to 13 residues. Deletions cut 2 bases from V and 9 bases from J, with 11 bases between. CDR1 SGHTA and CDR2 FQGNSA come from the germline V gene. The CDR3 is CASSLKLALEQFF. For the CDR3, the DNA is TGTGCCAGCAGCTTAAAGTTGGCGCTTGAGCAGTTCTTC.

This rearrangement joins TRBV28 to TRBJ2-7, with D perhaps TRBD1 (6 bases). V dropped 6 bases and J dropped 2 bases, with 14 bases sitting between them. CDR3 length equals 14 residues. Germline lookup yields CDR1 MDHEN and CDR2 SYDVKM. This CDR3 is CASRVGGPPYEQYF. Here the CDR3 DNA reads TGTGCCAGCAGAGTAGGGGGACCCCCCTACGAGCAGTACTTC. Filled out from reference TRBV28 and TRBJ2-7, the complete variable domain reads DVKVTQSSRYLVKRTGEKVFLECVQDMDHENMFWYRQDPGLGLRLIYFSYDVKMKEKGDIPEGYSVSREKKERFSLILESASTNQTSMYLCASRVGGPPYEQYFGPGTRLTVT.

This clone came up a few times. The J gene is TRBJ1-3, the V gene TRBV11-2; D is uncertain. The CDR3 sequence is 14 residues long. Germline values: CDR1 SGHAT, CDR2 FQNNGV. V dropped 1 base and J dropped 3 bases, with 7 bases sitting between them. The CDR3 loop is CASSLGVYGNTIYF. CDR3 sequence (DNA): TGTGCCAGCAGCTTAGGAGTGTATGGAAACACCATATATTTT.

The gene calls are TRBV7-9 and TRBJ2-6; D perhaps matches TRBD2 (5 bases). CDR1 is SEHNR, CDR2 FQNEAQ, per germline (reference sequence). V lost 4 bases and J 0 bases, leaving 10 bases between the germline ends. The CDR3 consists of 16 residues. This CDR3 reads CASSSGLFSGANVLTF. CDR3 DNA sequence: TGTGCCAGCAGCTCCGGACTTTTCTCTGGGGCCAACGTCCTGACTTTC.

This chain uses TRBV29-1 with TRBJ1-2; D might be TRBD1 (6 bases). V lost 3 bases to trimming and J lost 0 bases, with 11 bases between them. The CDR3 sequence is 14 residues long. Looked up from germline, CDR1 is SQVTM and CDR2 is ANQGSEA. CDR3 residues: CSVDLDSSNYGYTF. The CDR3, as DNA: TGCAGCGTTGATTTGGACAGTTCTAACTATGGCTACACCTTC.

On this clone itself: The junction does not match germline at one end; this may be a read error. The chain employs TRBV5-4 and TRBJ1-4; 7 bases match TRBD1. The CDR3 spans 11 residues. The germline gives CDR1 SGHNT, CDR2 YYREEE (reference sequence). The CDR3 sequence: CASSQGQAQIF. The CDR3 coding sequence is TGTGCCAGCAGCCAAGGACAGGCCCAGATCTTT.

The CDR3 DNA sequence: TGTGCCAGCAGTCCCCTGGAGGGGAACACTGAAGCTTTCTTT. Its protein is CASSPLEGNTEAFF. The gene calls are TRBV27 and TRBJ1-1; D unresolved. CDR1 MNHEY and CDR2 SMNVEV come from the germline V gene (reference sequence). Trimming took off 5 bases at V and 1 base at J, with 11 bases between the two ends. The CDR3 is 14 residues long.

J is TRBJ1-1 and V is TRBV2; D unresolved. Germline values: CDR1 SNHLY, CDR2 FYNNEI. V was pared by 3 bases and J by 4 bases, with 12 bases between. The CDR3 contains 14 residues. The CDR3 spells CASSEPWEGTEAFF. CDR3 bases: TGTGCCAGCAGTGAGCCCTGGGAGGGCACTGAAGCTTTCTTT.

This clone was seen only a few times. The rearrangement uses TRBV9 and TRBJ2-3, with TRBD2 matching 14 bases. V was clipped by 4 bases and J by 5 bases; unmatched bases: 15. The CDR3 consists of 19 residues. CDR1 is SGDLS and CDR2 is YYNGEE in the germline V gene. CDR3 bases: TGTGCCAGCAGCCCCGGACTAGCGGGGGGTGCCGGGCGGCTAGATACGCAGTATTTT. It codes for CASSPGLAGGAGRLDTQYF.

The chain is built from TRBV19 and TRBJ1-5; perhaps TRBD1 as D (5 bases). Germline V CDR1 and CDR2: LNHDA, SQIVND (reference sequence). Trimming shortened V by 3 bases and J by 7 bases, and 10 bases separated the two germline ends. This CDR3 is built from 13 residues. In nucleotides, the CDR3 is TGTGCCAGTAGTATCAGGGAGAAGCAGCCCCAGCATTTT. Translation: CASSIREKQPQHF.

V is TRBV15 and J is TRBJ2-3; 9 bases are a match to TRBD2. CDR3 size: 15 residues. CDR1 and CDR2 from the germline V gene are LNHNV and YYDKDF (reference sequence). V was clipped by 5 bases and J by 1 base; unmatched bases: 4. Written as DNA, the CDR3 is TGTGCCACCAGCTCCCGGACTAGCGGCACAGATACGCAGTATTTT. It translates to CATSSRTSGTDTQYF.

This clone has a handful of counts. The CDR3 is CASSLTGIDNYGYTF. The CDR3 region has the DNA TGTGCCAGCAGCTTAACAGGCATCGATAACTATGGCTACACCTTC. The rearrangement joins TRBV7-6 to TRBJ1-2; perhaps TRBD1 as D (5 bases). V lost 2 bases and J lost 1, with 11 bases in between. The CDR3 has 15 residues. From germline, CDR1 is SGHVS and CDR2 FNYEAQ.